Listed below are T cell receptor beta chains from one sample, sequenced in a study of identical twins. From the 5' RACE reads, TCRdb called clonotypes with MiXCR, one entry per CDR3 protein. The sample gives about 530,000 distinct CDR3 sequences, about a fifth of which show up once; approximately 0.52% is in the top ten. These same records also appear under a second study, on yellow fever vaccine responses in identical twins.

The sample comprised CD4+ T cells sorted from blood. The source of these receptors is a young woman in good health. The CDR3 runs from the conserved cysteine through the conserved F or W. The D gene is left open where the match is weak. Clone size is shown for a subset of rows, as once, few, many or a class of expanded clone.

TRBD1	TRBV12-3/TRBV12-4	NA	TRBJ2-2	TGTGCCAGCAGTTTCCGGACAGGGGGCCCCGGGGAGCTGTTTTTT	CASSFRTGGPGELFF
NA	TRBV6-4	few	TRBJ2-3	TGTGCCAGCATCCCCATCAGAGGGGCTAGCACAGATACGCAGTATTTT	CASIPIRGASTDTQYF
TRBD2	TRBV29-1	NA	TRBJ2-5	TGCAGCGTACGGGAGGTGGCAATGTACCAAGAGACCCAGTACTTC	CSVREVAMYQETQYF
NA	TRBV3-1	few	TRBJ2-4	TGTGCCAGCAGCCCCCAGGGGTCCCTGATTCAGTACTTC	CASSPQGSLIQYF
NA	TRBV12-3/TRBV12-4	many	TRBJ2-3	TGTGCCAGCAGTTTCGGAGGAGCAGATACGCAGTATTTT	CASSFGGADTQYF
TRBD2	TRBV20-1	many	TRBJ2-3	TGCAGTGCTAGCCCCATTAGACTAGCTAGCACAGATACGCAGTATTTT	CSASPIRLASTDTQYF
NA	TRBV10-3	NA	TRBJ2-2	TGTGCCATCAGTGAACAGGGCAACACCGGGGAGCTGTTTTTT	CAISEQGNTGELFF
TRBD2	TRBV6-5	few	TRBJ2-5	TGTGCCAGCAGTTCAGCTAGCGGGATAACCCAGTACTTC	CASSSASGITQYF
NA	TRBV7-2	NA	TRBJ2-7	TGTGCCAGCAGCCCAAGACTAGGGGCCTACGAGCAGTACTTC	CASSPRLGAYEQYF
NA	TRBV7-9	few	TRBJ2-2	TGTGCCAGCAGCTTAGCGAGAGTGACCGGGGAGCTGTTTTTT	CASSLARVTGELFF
NA	TRBV12-3/TRBV12-4	NA	TRBJ1-1	TGTGCCAGCAGTTCCACCCGAGGGGGATTTGAAGCTTTCTTT	CASSSTRGGFEAFF
NA	TRBV29-1	NA	TRBJ2-7	TGCAGCGTTGAGGTTACCAGAGCCGAGCAGTACTTC	CSVEVTRAEQYF
NA	TRBV20-1	NA	TRBJ2-1	TGCAGTGCTAGAGATCTCTACTTTAGCTCCTACAATGAGCAGTTCTTC	CSARDLYFSSYNEQFF
NA	TRBV10-3	NA	TRBJ2-3	TGTGCCATCAGTGACGGCGGCAGGGGAATCTCAGATACGCAGTATTTT	CAISDGGRGISDTQYF
NA	TRBV11-2	once	TRBJ2-3	TGTGCCAGCAGCTTACAGGGGGGGCCAGATACGCAGTATTTT	CASSLQGGPDTQYF
NA	TRBV4-1	NA	TRBJ1-5	TGCGCCAGCAGCCAAGAAGGGCATCAGCCCCAGCATTTT	CASSQEGHQPQHF
NA	TRBV4-1	NA	TRBJ1-4	TGCGCCAGCAGCCAAGTGGGGGGTGGAGAAAAACTGTTTTTT	CASSQVGGGEKLFF
TRBD1	TRBV3-1	few	TRBJ1-6	TGTGCCAGCAGCTCAGTCAGGGGGGTTAATTCACCCCTCCACTTT	CASSSVRGVNSPLHF
TRBD1	TRBV20-1	few	TRBJ1-1	TGCAGTGCTAGGGGAACAGGGGCGGCTGAAGCTTTCTTT	CSARGTGAAEAFF
NA	TRBV5-1	few	TRBJ2-1	TGCGCCAGCAGCCGTTCCGTGGACTTCTACAATGAGCAGTTCTTC	CASSRSVDFYNEQFF
TRBD1	TRBV5-1	NA	TRBJ2-2	TGCGCCAGCAGCTTGGGGACAGGGCAGAACACCGGGGAGCTGTTTTTT	CASSLGTGQNTGELFF
NA	TRBV5-1	many	TRBJ2-2	TGCGCCAGCAGCTTGAACACCGGGGAGCTGTTTTTT	CASSLNTGELFF
NA	TRBV29-1	NA	TRBJ2-5	TGCAGCGTTGAAGATCTTCTGGAGACCCAGTACTTC	CSVEDLLETQYF